The 3 T cell receptor beta chains given below trace back to one sample, sequenced in a study of identifying expanded T cells in peripheral blood. Clones were read by immunoSEQ multiplex PCR, and TCRdb kept only the in-frame ones, dropping some. The sample includes approximately 130,000 clones, 75% to 90% of them seen just once. The sequenced sample was blood. Receptors originate from a person aged 18 to 75 in good health.

The CDR3 region is CASSERGDSYEQYF. The CDR3 DNA is TGTGCCAGCAGTGAACGGGGGGACTCCTACGAGCAGTACTTC. The chain is built from TRBV9 and TRBJ2-7, with TRBD2 matching 7 bases. Looked up from germline, CDR1 is SGDLS and CDR2 is YYNGEE. The trim removed 5 bases at V and 0 bases at J, leaving 5 bases unmatched. This CDR3 is 14 amino acids long. Using reference TRBV9 and TRBJ2-7 for the parts outside the CDR3, the full variable domain is DSGVTQTPKHLITATGQRVTLRCSPRSGDLSVYWYQQSLDQGLQFLIQYYNGEERAKGNILERFSAQQFPDLHSELNLSSLELGDSALYFCASSERGDSYEQYFGPGTRLTVT.

V is TRBV5-1 and J is TRBJ1-5; D gene uncertain. CDR1 and CDR2 (germline): SGHRS, YFSETQ. CDR3 length: 15 residues. With 4 bases removed from V and 0 bases from J, the gap between germline ends came to 11 bases. The CDR3 spells CASSISDPSNQPQHF. The DNA of the CDR3 is TGCGCCAGCAGCATTTCGGACCCTAGCAATCAGCCCCAGCATTTT.

The genes are TRBV5-1 and TRBJ1-6; TRBD1 is a possible D gene (6 bases). The ends were cut back, 1 base at V and 2 bases at J, with 13 bases in the middle. Per germline, CDR1 SGHRS and CDR2 YFSETQ. The CDR3 loop spans 17 amino acids. The CDR3 loop is CASSLNGQGTYNSPLHF. DNA of the CDR3: TGCGCCAGCAGCTTGAATGGGCAGGGGACCTATAATTCACCCCTCCACTTT.